The T cell receptor beta chain under discussion was sequenced for a study of Graves' ophthalmopathy and Graves' hyperthyroidism. Study results and caveats: Built on 13 signatures, a model told ophthalmopathy apart from stable hyperthyroidism with 85% to 90% sensitivity and around 80% specificity.

Ages of hyperthyroidism patients ran from 18 to 65, and their diagnoses were new, under 2 months' duration. This clonotype was found many times. No antigen is known for it. The study amplified TCR beta CDR3 regions using RNA transcripts. The first round was an RT-PCR with HTBI primers, and the second round was a multiplex PCR. TCRdb ran MiXCR on the multiplex PCR reads and lists one entry per CDR3 protein. The table includes 450,000 to 600,000 distinct CDR3 sequences, about 40% detected once. Material: peripheral blood or thyroid tissue (not recorded which). The receptor was isolated from an adult man with Graves' hyperthyroidism.

The CDR3 region has the DNA TGTGCCAGCAACACCGGGAGGTCGCTTCTGCAGTACTTC. Its translation: CASNTGRSLLQYF. The gene calls are TRBV7-9 and TRBJ2-7; 7 nucleotides agree with TRBD2. Losses at the gene ends were 7 bases for V and 9 bases for J; bases not matched to a gene: 12. The CDR3 contains 13 residues. CDR1 is SEHNR, CDR2 FQNEAQ, per germline (reference sequence).